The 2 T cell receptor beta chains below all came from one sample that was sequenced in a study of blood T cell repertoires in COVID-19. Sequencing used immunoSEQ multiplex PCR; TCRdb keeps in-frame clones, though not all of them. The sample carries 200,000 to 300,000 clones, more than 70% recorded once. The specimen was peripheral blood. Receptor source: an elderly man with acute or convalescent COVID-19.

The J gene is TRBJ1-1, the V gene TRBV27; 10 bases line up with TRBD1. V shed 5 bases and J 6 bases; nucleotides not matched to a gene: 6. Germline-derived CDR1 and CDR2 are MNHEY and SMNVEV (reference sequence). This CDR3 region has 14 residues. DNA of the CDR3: TGTGCCAGCAGTCCCGACAGGGGGCGCGCTGAAGCTTTCTTT. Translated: CASSPDRGRAEAFF.

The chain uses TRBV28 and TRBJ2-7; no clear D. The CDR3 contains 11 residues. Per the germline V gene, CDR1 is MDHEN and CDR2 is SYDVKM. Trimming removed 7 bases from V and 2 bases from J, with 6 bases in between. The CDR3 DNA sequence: TGTGCCAGCACAGGTCCCTACGAGCAGTACTTC. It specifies CASTGPYEQYF.